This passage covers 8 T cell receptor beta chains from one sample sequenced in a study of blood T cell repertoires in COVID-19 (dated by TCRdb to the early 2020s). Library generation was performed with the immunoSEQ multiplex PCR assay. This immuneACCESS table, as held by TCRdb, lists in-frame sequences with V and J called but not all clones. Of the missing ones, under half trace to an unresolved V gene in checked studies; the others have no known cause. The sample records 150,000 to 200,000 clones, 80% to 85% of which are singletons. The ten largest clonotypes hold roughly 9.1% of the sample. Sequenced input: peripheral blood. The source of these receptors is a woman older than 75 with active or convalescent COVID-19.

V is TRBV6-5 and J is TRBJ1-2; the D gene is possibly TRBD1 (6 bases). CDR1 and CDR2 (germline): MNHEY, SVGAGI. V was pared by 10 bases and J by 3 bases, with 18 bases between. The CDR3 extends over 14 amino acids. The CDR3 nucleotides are TGTGCCACCAAATTGACAGGCAAAGACTATGGCTACACCTTC. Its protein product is CATKLTGKDYGYTF.

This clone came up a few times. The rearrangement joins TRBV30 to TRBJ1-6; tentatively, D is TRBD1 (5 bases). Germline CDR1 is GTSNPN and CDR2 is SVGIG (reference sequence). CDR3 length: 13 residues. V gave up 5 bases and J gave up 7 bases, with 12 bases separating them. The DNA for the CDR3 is TGTGCCTGGTCCTCTTCAGGGAATTCACCCCTCCACTTT. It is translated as CAWSSSGNSPLHF.

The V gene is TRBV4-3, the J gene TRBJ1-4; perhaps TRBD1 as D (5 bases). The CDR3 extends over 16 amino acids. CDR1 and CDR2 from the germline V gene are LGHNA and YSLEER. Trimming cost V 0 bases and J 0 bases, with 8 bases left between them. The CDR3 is CASSQEWTTTNEKLFF. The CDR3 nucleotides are TGCGCCAGCAGCCAAGAATGGACAACAACTAATGAAAAACTGTTTTTT.

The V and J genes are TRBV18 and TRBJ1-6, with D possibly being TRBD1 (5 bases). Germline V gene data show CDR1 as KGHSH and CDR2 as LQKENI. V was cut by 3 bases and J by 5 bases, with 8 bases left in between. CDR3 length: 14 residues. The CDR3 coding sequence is TGTGCCAGCTCACCGCAGGGTGATAATTCACCCCTCCACTTT. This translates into CASSPQGDNSPLHF.

CDR3 sequence (DNA): TGTGCCAGCAGCGGTAGGGTACCGGGGGGGTCCACGGATACGCAGTATTTT. This encodes CASSGRVPGGSTDTQYF. The V call is TRBV11-2, the J call TRBJ2-3, with 8 positions matching TRBD2. V trimming: 5 bases; J trimming: 6 bases; junction bases outside the gene matches: 16. The germline gives CDR1 SGHAT, CDR2 FQNNGV. This CDR3 spans 17 amino acids.

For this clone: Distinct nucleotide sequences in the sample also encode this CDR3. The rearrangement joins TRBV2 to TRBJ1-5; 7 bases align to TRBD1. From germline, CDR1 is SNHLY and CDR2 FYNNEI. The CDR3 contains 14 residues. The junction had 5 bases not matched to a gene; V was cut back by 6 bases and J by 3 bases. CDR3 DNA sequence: TGTGCCAGCAGCGAACAGGGGTTCAATCAGCCCCAGCATTTT. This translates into CASSEQGFNQPQHF.

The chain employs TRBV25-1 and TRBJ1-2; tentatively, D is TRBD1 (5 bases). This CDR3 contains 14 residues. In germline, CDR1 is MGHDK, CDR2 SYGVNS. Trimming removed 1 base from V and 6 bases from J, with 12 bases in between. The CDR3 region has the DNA TGTGCCAGCAGTGAATGGGGCCAGGTCGATGGCTACACCTTC. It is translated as CASSEWGQVDGYTF.

In DNA, the CDR3 is TGTGCCAGCAGCCGAACCTCCGGGACACCGTATGGCTACACCTTC. It encodes CASSRTSGTPYGYTF. This chain joins TRBV6-2 or TRBV6-3 and TRBJ1-2; a weak D match, TRBD1 (6 bases). This CDR3 spans 15 amino acids. V lost 6 bases and J lost 5, with 19 bases in between. CDR1 is MNHEY, CDR2 SVGEGT, per germline.